The clone carrying this T cell receptor (beta chain) was found many times. The antigen is undetermined. Assay: immunoSEQ multiplex PCR; the TCRdb copy retains only in-frame clones and omits some. The repertoire holds over a million clones, with 70% to 80% as singletons. The sample belongs to a study of shared clonotypes between healthy human individuals. Subsets obtained from CD4+ cells comprised CD45RA+ naive and CD45RA-negative memory cells. Regarding the study as a whole: A small donor pool kept down the genetic and exposure-history diversity that was represented.

The TCR was taken from a man aged 18 to 29 in good health. Some clones in this sample may be carry-over from other donors' samples. Source material: memory CD4+ T cells from PBMCs. Subset described: CD45RA-negative fraction.

For the CDR3, the DNA is TGTGCCTGGAGTGTACAGGATACTCAGCCCCAGCATTTT. This sequence encodes CAWSVQDTQPQHF. The rearrangement uses TRBV30 and TRBJ1-5; tentatively, D is TRBD1 (5 bases). Germline CDR1 GTSNPN, CDR2 SVGIG (reference sequence). The V gene lost 0 bases and the J gene lost 6 bases, with 9 bases spanning the gap. This CDR3 contains 13 residues.